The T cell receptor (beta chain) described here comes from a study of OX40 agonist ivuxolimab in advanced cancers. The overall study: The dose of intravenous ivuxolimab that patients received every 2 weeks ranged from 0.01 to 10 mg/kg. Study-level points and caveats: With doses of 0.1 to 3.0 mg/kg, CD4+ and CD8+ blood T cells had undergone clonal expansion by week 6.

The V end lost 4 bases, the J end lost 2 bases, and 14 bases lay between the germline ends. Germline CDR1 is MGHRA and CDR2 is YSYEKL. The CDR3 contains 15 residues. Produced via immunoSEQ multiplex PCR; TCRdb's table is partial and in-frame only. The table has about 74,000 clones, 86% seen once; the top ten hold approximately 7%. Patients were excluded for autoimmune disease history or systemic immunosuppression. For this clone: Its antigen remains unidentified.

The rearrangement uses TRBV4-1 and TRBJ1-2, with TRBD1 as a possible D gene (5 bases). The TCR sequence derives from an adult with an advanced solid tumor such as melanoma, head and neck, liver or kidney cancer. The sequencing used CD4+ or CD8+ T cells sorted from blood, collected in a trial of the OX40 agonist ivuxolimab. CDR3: CASSRRVRDNYGYTF. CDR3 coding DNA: TGCGCCAGCAGCCGAAGGGTTAGGGACAACTATGGCTACACCTTC.